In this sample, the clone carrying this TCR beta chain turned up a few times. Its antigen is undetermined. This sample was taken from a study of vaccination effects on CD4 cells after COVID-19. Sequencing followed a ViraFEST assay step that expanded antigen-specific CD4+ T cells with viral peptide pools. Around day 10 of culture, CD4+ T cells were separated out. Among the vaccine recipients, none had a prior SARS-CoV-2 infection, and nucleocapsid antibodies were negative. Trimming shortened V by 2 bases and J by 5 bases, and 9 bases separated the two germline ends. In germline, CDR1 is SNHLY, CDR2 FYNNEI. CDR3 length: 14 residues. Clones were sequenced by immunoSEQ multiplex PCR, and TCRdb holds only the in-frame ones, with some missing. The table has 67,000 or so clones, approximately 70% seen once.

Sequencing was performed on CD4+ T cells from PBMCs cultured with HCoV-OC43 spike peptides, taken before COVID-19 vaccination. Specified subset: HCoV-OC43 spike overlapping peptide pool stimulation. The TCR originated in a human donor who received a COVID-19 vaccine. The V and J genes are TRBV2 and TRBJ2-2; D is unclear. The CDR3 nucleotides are TGTGCCAGCAGTGAACCGAAGAAAACCGGGGAGCTGTTTTTT. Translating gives CASSEPKKTGELFF.